A single sample is the source of the 8 T cell receptor beta chains below, sequenced in a study of T cell responses to AZD1222 COVID-19 vaccine. Data came from immunoSEQ multiplex PCR; TCRdb stores just in-frame clones and leaves some out. The sample contains 150,000 or so clones, about 90% of which appear only once. The sequencing here drew on peripheral blood, taken 28 days after the second AZD1222 dose. These receptors originate from an adult who received the AZD1222 COVID-19 vaccine.

The chain has TRBV14 and TRBJ1-1; D is undetermined. The CDR3 sequence is 12 residues long. Germline V lookup: CDR1 SGHDN, CDR2 FVKESK. Trimming stripped 1 base from V and 6 bases from J, with 6 bases between. In DNA, the CDR3 is TGTGCCAGCAGCCAAGGGACGGCTGAAGCTTTCTTT. Encoded protein: CASSQGTAEAFF.

In its sample, this clone was seen many times. This chain joins TRBV9 and TRBJ1-1; 8 bases agree with TRBD1. CDR3 length equals 13 residues. Germline values: CDR1 SGDLS, CDR2 YYNGEE. The V and J ends lost 3 bases and 9 bases, in that order; junction bases with no gene match: 7. CDR3 region: CASSATGAEKAFF. Here the CDR3 DNA reads TGTGCCAGCAGCGCGACAGGGGCAGAGAAAGCTTTCTTT.

The rearrangement joins TRBV24-1 to TRBJ1-1; D is undetermined. CDR3 length: 14 amino acids. Trimming shortened V by 7 bases and J by 1 base, and 12 bases separated the two germline ends. Germline lookup yields CDR1 KGHDR and CDR2 SFDVKD. CDR3 loop: CATREGGWNTEAFF. CDR3 DNA: TGTGCCACCAGAGAGGGAGGATGGAACACTGAAGCTTTCTTT.

V usage is TRBV7-2 and J usage is TRBJ2-3, with D perhaps TRBD1 or TRBD2 (7 bases each). CDR3 length: 14 residues. With 6 bases removed from V and 7 bases from J, the gap between germline ends came to 17 bases. Per germline, CDR1 SGHTA and CDR2 FQGNSA. The CDR3 sequence: CASRGGTEKYTQYF. CDR3 sequence (DNA): TGTGCCAGCAGGGGGGGGACAGAGAAGTATACGCAGTATTTT.

The V call is TRBV1, the J call TRBJ2-3; no DNA check was done on the table's D call, TRBD2. TRBV1 is labeled a pseudogene. This CDR3 region has 18 residues. The CDR3 protein is CTSSQGGRASGKGNTQYF. CDR3 coding DNA: TGCACCAGCAGCCAAGGGGGAAGGGCTAGCGGGAAGGGGAATACGCAGTATTTT.

The rearrangement joins TRBV11-2 to TRBJ2-1, with D maybe TRBD2 (5 bases). CDR3 size: 16 residues. Trimming removed 1 base at V and 9 bases at J, with 19 bases between. Germline V lookup: CDR1 SGHAT, CDR2 FQNNGV. Written as DNA, the CDR3 is TGTGCCAGCAGCTTAGTCCGGGCAGGTCCCCGGGGTGAGCAGTTCTTC. Protein: CASSLVRAGPRGEQFF.

The V gene is TRBV2, the J gene TRBJ1-1, with no clear D. Trimming pared 6 bases from V and 1 base from J, leaving 9 bases between. Germline V gives CDR1 SNHLY, CDR2 FYNNEI. CDR3 length: 13 residues. CDR3 nucleotide sequence: TGTGCCAGCAGCGGAAATGCGAACACTGAAGCTTTCTTT. Protein: CASSGNANTEAFF.

The chain carries TRBV11-2 and TRBJ2-5; D ambiguous. Trimming stripped 3 bases from V and 2 bases from J, with 1 base between. The CDR3 totals 11 residues. Germline CDR1 SGHAT, CDR2 FQNNGV. CDR3 in amino acids: CASSFQETQYF. CDR3 DNA: TGTGCCAGCAGCTTTCAAGAGACCCAGTACTTC.